Following are 3 T cell receptor beta chains from one sample sequenced in a study of vaccination effects on CD4 cells after COVID-19 (dated by TCRdb to about 2022). To identify antigen-specific CD4+ T cell clonotypes by their expansion, the ViraFEST assay first stimulated PBMC with viral peptide pools and then applied TCR sequencing. After around 11 days of culture, CD4+ T cells were isolated with the EasySep CD4+ T cell isolation kit. Two doses of either the BNT162b2 or the mRNA-1273 mRNA SARS-CoV-2 vaccine were administered to participants. These receptors' targets are unknown. The protocol used for the library was the immunoSEQ multiplex PCR assay. Entries here come from immuneACCESS through TCRdb and include only in-frame sequences with V and J called. Some clones fail to appear in such tables; in the studies checked, an unresolved V gene covers under half of the shortfall, and the cause of the remainder is unknown. This sample lists approximately 70,000 clones; approximately 76% were detected once. About 0.86% of the sample comes from the top ten.

The sequencing here drew on CD4+ T cells from PBMCs cultured with HCoV-OC43 spike peptides, taken after COVID-19 vaccination. Read against the paper, the sample's cell subset or site label means: HCoV-OC43 spike overlapping peptide pool stimulation. Source of these receptors: a human donor who received a COVID-19 vaccine.

The chain carries TRBV28 and TRBJ1-2; D gene unclear. The CDR3 loop spans 13 amino acids. The germline V gene has CDR1 MDHEN and CDR2 SYDVKM. V lost 3 bases to trimming and J lost 4 bases, with 9 bases between them. The CDR3 region has the DNA TGTGCCAGCAGTTTGGGCAGATTCTATGGCTACACCTTC. This encodes CASSLGRFYGYTF.

The V and J genes are TRBV19 and TRBJ1-2, with 10 bases matching TRBD1. V dropped 6 bases and J dropped 5; count of bases not matched to a gene: 6. Germline V CDR1 and CDR2: LNHDA, SQIVND (reference sequence). The CDR3 spans 14 residues. The CDR3 nucleotides read TGTGCCAGTAGGGTCTCGGGACAGGGGTATGGCTACACCTTC. It yields the protein CASRVSGQGYGYTF.

The chain is built from TRBV6-2 or TRBV6-3 and TRBJ2-6, with D uncertain. Per the germline V gene, CDR1 is MNHEY and CDR2 is SVGEGT. Trimming cost V 4 bases and J 2 bases, with 9 bases left between them. The CDR3 runs 15 residues. The CDR3 protein is CASSLGSTGANVLTF. In DNA form, the CDR3 reads TGTGCCAGCAGTTTAGGATCCACTGGGGCCAACGTCCTGACTTTC.